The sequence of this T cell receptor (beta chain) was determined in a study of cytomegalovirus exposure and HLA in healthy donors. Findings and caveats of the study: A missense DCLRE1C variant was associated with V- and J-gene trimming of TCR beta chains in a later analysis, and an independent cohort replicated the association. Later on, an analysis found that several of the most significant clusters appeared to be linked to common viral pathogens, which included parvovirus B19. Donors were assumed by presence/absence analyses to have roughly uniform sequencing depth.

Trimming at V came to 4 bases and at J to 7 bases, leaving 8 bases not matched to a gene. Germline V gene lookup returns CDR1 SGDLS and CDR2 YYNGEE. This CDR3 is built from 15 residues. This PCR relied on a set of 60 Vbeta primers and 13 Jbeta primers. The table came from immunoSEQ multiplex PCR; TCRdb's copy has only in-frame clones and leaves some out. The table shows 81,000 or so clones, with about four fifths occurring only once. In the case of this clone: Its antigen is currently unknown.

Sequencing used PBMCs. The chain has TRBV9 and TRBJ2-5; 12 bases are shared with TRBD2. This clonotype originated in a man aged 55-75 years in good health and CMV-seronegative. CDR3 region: CASSPRTSGVGTQYF. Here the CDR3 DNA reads TGTGCCAGCAGCCCCCGGACTAGCGGGGTCGGGACCCAGTACTTC.